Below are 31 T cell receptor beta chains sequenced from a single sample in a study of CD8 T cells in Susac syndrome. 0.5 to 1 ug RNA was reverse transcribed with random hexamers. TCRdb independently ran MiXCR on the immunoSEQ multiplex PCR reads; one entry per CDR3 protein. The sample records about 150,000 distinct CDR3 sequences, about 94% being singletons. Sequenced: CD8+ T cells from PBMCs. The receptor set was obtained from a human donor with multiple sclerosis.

CDR3 sequence (DNA): TGTGCCAGCAGCTTGGGGCTCAACACAGATACGCAGTATTTT. This sequence encodes CASSLGLNTDTQYF. The rearrangement uses TRBV7-9 and TRBJ2-3; weak D call: TRBD1 (5 bases). CDR1 is SEHNR, CDR2 FQNEAQ, per germline (reference sequence). The CDR3 has 14 residues. The V end was cut by 3 bases, the J end by 2 bases, with 9 bases between.

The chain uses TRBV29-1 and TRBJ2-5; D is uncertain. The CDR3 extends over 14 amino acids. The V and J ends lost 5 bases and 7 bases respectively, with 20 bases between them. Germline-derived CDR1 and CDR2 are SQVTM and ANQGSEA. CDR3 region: CSVLLSRDPGTQYF. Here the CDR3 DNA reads TGCAGCGTTCTCCTTTCAAGAGACCCGGGGACCCAGTACTTC.

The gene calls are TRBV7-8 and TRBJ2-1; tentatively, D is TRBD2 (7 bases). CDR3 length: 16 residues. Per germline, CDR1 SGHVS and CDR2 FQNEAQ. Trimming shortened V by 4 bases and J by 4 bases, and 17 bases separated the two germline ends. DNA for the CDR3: TGTGCCAGCAGCTCCTCGGGGAGGGGGGAGTACAATGAGCAGTTCTTC. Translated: CASSSSGRGEYNEQFF.

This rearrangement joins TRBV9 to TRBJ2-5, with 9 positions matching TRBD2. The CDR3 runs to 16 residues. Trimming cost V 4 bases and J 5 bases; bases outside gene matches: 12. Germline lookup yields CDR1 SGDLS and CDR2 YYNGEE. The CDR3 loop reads CASSRRLAEAKETQYF. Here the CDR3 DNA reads TGTGCCAGCAGCCGTCGACTAGCGGAGGCTAAGGAGACCCAGTACTTC.

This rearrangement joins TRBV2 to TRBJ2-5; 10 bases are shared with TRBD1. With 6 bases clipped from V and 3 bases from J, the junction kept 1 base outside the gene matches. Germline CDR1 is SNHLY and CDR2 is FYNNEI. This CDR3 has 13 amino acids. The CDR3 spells CASRGTGEETQYF. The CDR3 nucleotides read TGTGCCAGCAGGGGGACAGGGGAAGAGACCCAGTACTTC.

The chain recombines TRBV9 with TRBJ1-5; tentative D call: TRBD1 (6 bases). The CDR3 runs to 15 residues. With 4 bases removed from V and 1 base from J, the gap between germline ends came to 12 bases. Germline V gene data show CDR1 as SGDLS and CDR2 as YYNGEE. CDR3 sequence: CASSQTGASNQPQHF. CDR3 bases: TGTGCCAGCAGCCAGACAGGCGCAAGCAATCAGCCCCAGCATTTT.

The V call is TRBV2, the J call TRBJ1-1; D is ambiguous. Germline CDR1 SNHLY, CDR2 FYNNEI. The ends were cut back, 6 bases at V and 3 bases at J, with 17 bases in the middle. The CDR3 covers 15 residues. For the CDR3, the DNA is TGTGCCAGCAGCGAGCTTAGGGTACTGGACACTGAAGCTTTCTTT. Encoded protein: CASSELRVLDTEAFF.

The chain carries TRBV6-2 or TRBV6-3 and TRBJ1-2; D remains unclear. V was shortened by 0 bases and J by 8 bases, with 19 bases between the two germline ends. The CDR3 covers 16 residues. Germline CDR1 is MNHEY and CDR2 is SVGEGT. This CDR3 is CASSYSLPEDPLGYTF. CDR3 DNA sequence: TGTGCCAGCAGTTACTCCCTACCAGAAGATCCGTTGGGCTACACCTTC.

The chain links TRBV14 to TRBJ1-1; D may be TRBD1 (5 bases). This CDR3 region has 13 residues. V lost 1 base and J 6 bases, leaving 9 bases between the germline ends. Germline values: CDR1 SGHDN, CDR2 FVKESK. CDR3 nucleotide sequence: TGTGCCAGCAGCCAAGCCAGGGTATCTGAAGCTTTCTTT. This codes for CASSQARVSEAFF.

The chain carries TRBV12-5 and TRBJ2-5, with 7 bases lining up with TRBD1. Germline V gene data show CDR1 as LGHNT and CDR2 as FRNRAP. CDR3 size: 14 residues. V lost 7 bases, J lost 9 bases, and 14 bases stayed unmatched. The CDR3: CASAGVGGDGAQYF. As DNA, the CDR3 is TGTGCTAGTGCAGGGGTAGGGGGCGACGGGGCCCAGTACTTC. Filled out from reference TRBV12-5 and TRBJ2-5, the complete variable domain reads DARVTQTPRHKVTEMGQEVTMRCQPILGHNTVFWYRQTMMQGLELLAYFRNRAPLDDSGMPKDRFSAEMPDATLATLKIQPSEPRDSAVYFCASAGVGGDGAQYFGPGTRLLVL.

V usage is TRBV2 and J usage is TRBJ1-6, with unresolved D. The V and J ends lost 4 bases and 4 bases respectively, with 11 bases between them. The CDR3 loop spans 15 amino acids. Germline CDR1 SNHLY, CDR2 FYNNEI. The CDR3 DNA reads TGTGCCAGCAGTGCGACACCCGAATATAATTCACCCCTCCACTTT. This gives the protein CASSATPEYNSPLHF.

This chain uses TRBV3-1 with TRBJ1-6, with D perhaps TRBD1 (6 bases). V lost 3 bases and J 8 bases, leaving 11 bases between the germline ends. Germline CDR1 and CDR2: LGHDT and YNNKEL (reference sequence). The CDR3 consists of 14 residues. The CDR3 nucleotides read TGTGCCAGCAGCCACTGGGACAACGATTCACCCCTCCACTTT. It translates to CASSHWDNDSPLHF.

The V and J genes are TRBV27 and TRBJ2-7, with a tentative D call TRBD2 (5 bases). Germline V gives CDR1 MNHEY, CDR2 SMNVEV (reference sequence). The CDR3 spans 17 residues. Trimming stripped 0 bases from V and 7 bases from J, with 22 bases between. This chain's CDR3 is CASSLSTPGSDWREQYF. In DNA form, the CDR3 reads TGTGCCAGCAGTTTATCGACCCCCGGGTCGGACTGGAGAGAGCAGTACTTC.

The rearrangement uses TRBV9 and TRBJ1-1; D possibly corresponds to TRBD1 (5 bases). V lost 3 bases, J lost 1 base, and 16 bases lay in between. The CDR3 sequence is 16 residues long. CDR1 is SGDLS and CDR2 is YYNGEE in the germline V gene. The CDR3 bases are TGTGCCAGCAGCGAGACTCCGGGACGGGGGAACACTGAAGCTTTCTTT. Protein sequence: CASSETPGRGNTEAFF.

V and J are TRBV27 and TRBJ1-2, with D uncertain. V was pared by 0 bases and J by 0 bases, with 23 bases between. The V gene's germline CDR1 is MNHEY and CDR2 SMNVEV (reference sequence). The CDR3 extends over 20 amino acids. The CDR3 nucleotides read TGTGCCAGCAGTTTATCGGGGTCAGGCCCTTCAAACGACCCTAACTATGGCTACACCTTC. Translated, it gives CASSLSGSGPSNDPNYGYTF.

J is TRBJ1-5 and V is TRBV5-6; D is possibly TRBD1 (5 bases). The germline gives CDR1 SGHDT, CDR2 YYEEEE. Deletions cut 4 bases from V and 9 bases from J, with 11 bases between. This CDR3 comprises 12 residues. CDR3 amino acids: CASSPGGGPQHF. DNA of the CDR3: TGTGCCAGCAGCCCCGGGGGTGGGCCCCAGCATTTT.

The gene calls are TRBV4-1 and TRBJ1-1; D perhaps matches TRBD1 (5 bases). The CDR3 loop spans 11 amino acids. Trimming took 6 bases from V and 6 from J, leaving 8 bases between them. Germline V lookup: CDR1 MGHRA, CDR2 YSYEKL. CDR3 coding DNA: TGCGCCAGCAGATTGGGGGCTGAAGCTTTCTTT. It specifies CASRLGAEAFF.

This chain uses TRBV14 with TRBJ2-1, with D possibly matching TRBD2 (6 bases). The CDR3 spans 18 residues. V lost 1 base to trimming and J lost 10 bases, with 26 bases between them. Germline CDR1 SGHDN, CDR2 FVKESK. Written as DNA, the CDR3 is TGTGCCAGCAGCCAAGCCGGGGAGGCATGGTGGTACAATTGGGAGCAGTTCTTC. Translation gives CASSQAGEAWWYNWEQFF.

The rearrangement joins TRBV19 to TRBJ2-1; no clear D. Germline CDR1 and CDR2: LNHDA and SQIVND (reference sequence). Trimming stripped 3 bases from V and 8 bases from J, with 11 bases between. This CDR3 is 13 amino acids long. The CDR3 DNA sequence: TGTGCCAGTAGTATCGGGTTAGCCCATGAGCAGTTCTTC. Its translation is CASSIGLAHEQFF. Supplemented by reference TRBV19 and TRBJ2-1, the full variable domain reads DGGITQSPKYLFRKEGQNVTLSCEQNLNHDAMYWYRQDPGQGLRLIYYSQIVNDFQKGDIAEGYSVSREKKESFPLTVTSAQKNPTAFYLCASSIGLAHEQFFGPGTRLTVL.

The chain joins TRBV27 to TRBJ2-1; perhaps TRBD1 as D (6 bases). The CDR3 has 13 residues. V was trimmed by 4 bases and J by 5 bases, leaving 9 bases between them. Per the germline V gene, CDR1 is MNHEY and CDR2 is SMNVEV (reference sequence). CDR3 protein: CASSSDRDNEQFF. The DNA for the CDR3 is TGTGCCAGCAGTTCGGACAGAGACAATGAGCAGTTCTTC.

In DNA form, the CDR3 reads TGTGCCACCAGTGATTTAGCCGGAAGTGAGCAGTTCTTC. This codes for CATSDLAGSEQFF. This chain uses TRBV24-1 with TRBJ2-1; D not resolved. V lost 1 base and J 9 bases, leaving 9 bases between the germline ends. The CDR3 loop spans 13 amino acids. CDR1 KGHDR and CDR2 SFDVKD come from the germline V gene.

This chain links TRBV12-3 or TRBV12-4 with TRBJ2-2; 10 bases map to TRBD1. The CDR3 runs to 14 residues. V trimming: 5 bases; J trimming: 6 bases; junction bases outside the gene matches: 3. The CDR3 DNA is TGTGCCAGCAGTGCTGGACAGGGGGCCGGGGAGCTGTTTTTT. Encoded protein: CASSAGQGAGELFF.

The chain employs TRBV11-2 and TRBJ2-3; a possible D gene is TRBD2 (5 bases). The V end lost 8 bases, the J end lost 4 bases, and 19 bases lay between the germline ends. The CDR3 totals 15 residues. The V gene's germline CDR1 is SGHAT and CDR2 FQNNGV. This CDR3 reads CASRSLLDPPDTQYF. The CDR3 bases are TGTGCCAGCCGCTCCTTACTAGATCCCCCAGATACGCAGTATTTT. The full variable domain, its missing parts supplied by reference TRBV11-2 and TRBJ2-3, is EAGVAQSPRYKIIEKRQSVAFWCNPISGHATLYWYQQILGQGPKLLIQFQNNGVVDDSQLPKDRFSAERLKGVDSTLKIQPAKLEDSAVYLCASRSLLDPPDTQYFGPGTRLTVL.

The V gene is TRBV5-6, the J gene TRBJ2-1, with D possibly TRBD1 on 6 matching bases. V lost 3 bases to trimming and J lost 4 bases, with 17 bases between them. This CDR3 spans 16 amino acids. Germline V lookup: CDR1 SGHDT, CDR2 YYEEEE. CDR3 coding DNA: TGTGCCAGCAGCTCCCCGGACAGCGCAAGTTACAATGAGCAGTTCTTC. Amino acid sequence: CASSSPDSASYNEQFF.

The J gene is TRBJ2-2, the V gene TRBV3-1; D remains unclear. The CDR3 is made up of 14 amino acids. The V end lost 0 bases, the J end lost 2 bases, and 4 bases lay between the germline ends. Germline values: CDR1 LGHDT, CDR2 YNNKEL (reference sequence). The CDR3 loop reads CASSQDINTGELFF. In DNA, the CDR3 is TGTGCCAGCAGCCAAGATATTAACACCGGGGAGCTGTTTTTT.

The DNA for the CDR3 is TGCAGCGCGACGGCCTTCAGGGGCCGGAACACTGAAGCTTTCTTT. This gives the protein CSATAFRGRNTEAFF. This chain joins TRBV29-1 and TRBJ1-1; D possibly corresponds to TRBD1 (6 bases). V shed 7 bases and J shed 1 base, with 19 bases lying between them. There are 15 residues in the CDR3. CDR1 and CDR2 (germline): SQVTM, ANQGSEA.

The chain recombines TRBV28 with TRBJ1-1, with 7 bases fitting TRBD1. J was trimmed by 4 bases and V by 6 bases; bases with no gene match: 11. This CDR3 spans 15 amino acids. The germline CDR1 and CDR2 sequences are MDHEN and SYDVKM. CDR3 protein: CASSLDRRGTTEAFF. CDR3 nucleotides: TGTGCCAGCAGCCTTGATCGCAGGGGGACCACTGAAGCTTTCTTT.

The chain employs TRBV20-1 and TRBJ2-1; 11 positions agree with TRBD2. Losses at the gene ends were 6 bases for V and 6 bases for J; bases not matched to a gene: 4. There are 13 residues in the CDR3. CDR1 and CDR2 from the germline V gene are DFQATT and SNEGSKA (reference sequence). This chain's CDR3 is CSARLAGFNEQFF. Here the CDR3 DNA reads TGCAGTGCCCGACTAGCGGGGTTCAATGAGCAGTTCTTC.

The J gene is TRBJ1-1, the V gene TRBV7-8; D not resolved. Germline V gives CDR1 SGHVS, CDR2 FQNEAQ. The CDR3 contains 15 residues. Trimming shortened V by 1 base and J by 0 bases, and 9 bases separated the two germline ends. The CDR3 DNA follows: TGTGCCAGCAGCTTAGACGACCGATTGAACACTGAAGCTTTCTTT. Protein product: CASSLDDRLNTEAFF.

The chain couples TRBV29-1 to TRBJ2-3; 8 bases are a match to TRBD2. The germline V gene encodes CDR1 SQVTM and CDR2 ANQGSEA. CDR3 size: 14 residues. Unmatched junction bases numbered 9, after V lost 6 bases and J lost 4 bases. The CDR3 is CSVKASGGPDTQYF. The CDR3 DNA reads TGCAGCGTCAAAGCCAGCGGGGGCCCAGATACGCAGTATTTT.

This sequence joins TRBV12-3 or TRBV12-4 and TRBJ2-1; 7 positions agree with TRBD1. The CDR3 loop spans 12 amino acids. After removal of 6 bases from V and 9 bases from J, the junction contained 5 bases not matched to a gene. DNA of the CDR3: TGTGCCAGCAGCCTGACAGGGCCTGAGCAGTTCTTC. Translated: CASSLTGPEQFF.